The next 19 T cell receptor beta chains were all read from a single sample in a study of control samples from healthy donors and cancer patients. Here immunoSEQ multiplex PCR was the method, and the copy in TCRdb shows in-frame clones only, minus some. In the table there are 150,000 to 160,000 clones, roughly 93% of which are singletons. The sequencing sample was made of blood. Every receptor here comes from a man over 45 in good health.

The rearrangement uses TRBV11-2 and TRBJ2-1, with 11 positions matching TRBD2. From germline, CDR1 is SGHAT and CDR2 FQNNGV. After removal of 1 base from V and 4 bases from J, the junction contained 6 bases not matched to a gene. This CDR3 has 17 amino acids. The CDR3 loop reads CASSLATSGSFYNEQFF. CDR3 bases: TGTGCCAGCAGCTTAGCAACTAGCGGGAGTTTTTACAATGAGCAGTTCTTC.

This chain links TRBV14 with TRBJ2-7; no reliable D call. In germline, CDR1 is SGHDN, CDR2 FVKESK. V lost 0 bases to trimming and J lost 0 bases, with 6 bases between them. The CDR3 consists of 14 residues. The DNA for the CDR3 is TGTGCCAGCAGCCAAGATCTTGCCTCCTACGAGCAGTACTTC. Encoded protein: CASSQDLASYEQYF.

This rearrangement joins TRBV5-5 to TRBJ2-1; 8 bases are a match to TRBD2. V lost 4 bases and J lost 8; bases outside the gene matches: 8. The CDR3 totals 14 residues. Germline loops: CDR1 SGHKS, CDR2 YYEKEE (reference sequence). The CDR3 DNA reads as TGTGCCAGCAGCCGTCCGGGAGGGTCGCATGAGCAGTTCTTC. It yields the protein CASSRPGGSHEQFF.

CDR3 region: CASSLGEGEQYF. DNA of the CDR3: TGTGCCAGCAGCTTAGGCGAGGGGGAGCAGTACTTC. The V gene is TRBV7-8, the J gene TRBJ2-7; D tentatively reads TRBD1 or TRBD2 (5 bases each). Germline V gene lookup returns CDR1 SGHVS and CDR2 FQNEAQ. The CDR3 spans 12 residues. Trimming pared 1 base from V and 7 bases from J, leaving 8 bases between.

The CDR3 DNA reads TGCGCCAGCAGCTTCGCCGGGACGGGGGACAATGAGCAGTTCTTC. Amino acids: CASSFAGTGDNEQFF. The chain employs TRBV5-1 and TRBJ2-1; TRBD2 might be the D (6 bases). CDR3 length equals 15 residues. Looked up from germline, CDR1 is SGHRS and CDR2 is YFSETQ. The V and J ends lost 2 bases and 5 bases respectively, with 14 bases between them.

The rearrangement joins TRBV28 to TRBJ2-3, with a weak D call TRBD2 (6 bases). Germline CDR1 reads MDHEN; CDR2 reads SYDVKM. The CDR3 is 14 residues long. V dropped 8 bases and J dropped 2 bases, with 14 bases sitting between them. CDR3 DNA: TGTGCCAGCCAGGGTAGCGGAAACACAGATACGCAGTATTTT. Translation: CASQGSGNTDTQYF.

V is TRBV24-1 and J is TRBJ2-2; D possibly matches TRBD1 or TRBD2 (5 bases each). Germline CDR1 and CDR2: KGHDR and SFDVKD. The CDR3 loop spans 16 amino acids. Trimming stripped 9 bases from V and 0 bases from J, with 16 bases between. The CDR3 reads CATAAGAGPNTGELFF. The DNA for the CDR3 is TGTGCCACCGCCGCCGGGGCCGGGCCGAACACCGGGGAGCTGTTTTTT.

This clone was seen a single time. This CDR3 reads CASSTVTAGGKDEQFF. The CDR3 bases are TGTGCCAGTAGTACGGTGACAGCGGGAGGGAAAGATGAGCAGTTCTTC. The chain carries TRBV19 and TRBJ2-1; TRBD2 agrees at 10 bases. Per the germline V gene, CDR1 is LNHDA and CDR2 is SQIVND (reference sequence). Trimming removed 4 bases from V and 8 bases from J; junction bases left unmatched: 11. CDR3 length: 16 amino acids.

Worth noting for this clone: This sample includes further DNA sequences coding for the same CDR3. This chain links TRBV20-1 with TRBJ2-7; D could derive from TRBD1 or TRBD2 (5 bases each). Trimming stripped 4 bases from V and 4 bases from J, with 8 bases between. The CDR3 totals 11 residues. The V gene's germline CDR1 is DFQATT and CDR2 SNEGSKA (reference sequence). CDR3 bases: TGCAGTGCTACTGGGGGTTACGAGCAGTACTTC. Its protein product is CSATGGYEQYF.

The chain joins TRBV19 to TRBJ1-1; 9 bases fit TRBD1. The germline CDR1 and CDR2 sequences are LNHDA and SQIVND (reference sequence). The CDR3 extends over 14 amino acids. V shed 7 bases, J shed 1 base, and the junction held 4 bases outside the gene matches. This CDR3 is CASTPGQGNTEAFF. CDR3 coding DNA: TGTGCCAGTACCCCGGGACAGGGGAACACTGAAGCTTTCTTT. Combining the CDR3 with reference TRBV19 and TRBJ1-1 gives the whole variable domain DGGITQSPKYLFRKEGQNVTLSCEQNLNHDAMYWYRQDPGQGLRLIYYSQIVNDFQKGDIAEGYSVSREKKESFPLTVTSAQKNPTAFYLCASTPGQGNTEAFFGQGTRLTVV.

This sequence joins TRBV6-6 and TRBJ2-3; perhaps D is TRBD1 or TRBD2 (6 bases each). CDR3 length equals 15 residues. Trimming took off 2 bases at V and 2 bases at J, with 11 bases between the two ends. Germline lookup yields CDR1 MNHNY and CDR2 SVGAGI (reference sequence). The DNA for the CDR3 is TGTGCCAGCAGTTACATCGGGGGCTACACAGATACGCAGTATTTT. Its translation: CASSYIGGYTDTQYF.

V and J are TRBV7-3 and TRBJ2-5, with a weak D call TRBD2 (6 bases). Germline lookup yields CDR1 SGHTA and CDR2 FQGTGA. V was cut by 5 bases and J by 5 bases, with 15 bases left in between. The CDR3 covers 14 residues. The chain's CDR3 is CASSPSGVRETQYF. CDR3 nucleotide sequence: TGTGCCAGCAGCCCCTCGGGGGTTAGGGAGACCCAGTACTTC. Full variable domain (outside the CDR3, taken from reference TRBV7-3 and TRBJ2-5): GAGVSQTPSNKVTEKGKYVELRCDPISGHTALYWYRQSLGQGPEFLIYFQGTGAADDSGLPNDRFFAVRPEGSVSTLKIQRTERGDSAVYLCASSPSGVRETQYFGPGTRLLVL.

V is TRBV6-5 and J is TRBJ2-3, with D maybe TRBD2 (6 bases). V was pared by 8 bases and J by 5 bases, with 17 bases between. The CDR3 is 14 residues long. In germline, CDR1 is MNHEY, CDR2 SVGAGI. In DNA form, the CDR3 reads TGTGCCAGCCTCCGGACTACGTCAGAAGATACGCAGTATTTT. Protein product: CASLRTTSEDTQYF.

The chain is built from TRBV7-6 and TRBJ2-7; TRBD2 agrees at 12 bases. The germline V gene has CDR1 SGHVS and CDR2 FNYEAQ. V lost 4 bases, J lost 4 bases, and 5 bases stayed unmatched. CDR3 size: 15 residues. The CDR3 coding sequence is TGTGCCAGCAGCTCGTTGACTAGCGGGAGTTACGAGCAGTACTTC. It yields the protein CASSSLTSGSYEQYF.

This sequence joins TRBV18 and TRBJ2-3, with TRBD1 matching 8 bases. V lost 3 bases to trimming and J lost 4 bases; unmatched junction nucleotides: 6. This CDR3 has 15 amino acids. In germline, CDR1 is KGHSH, CDR2 LQKENI. The CDR3 here is CASSPGQGAADTQYF. The DNA of the CDR3 is TGTGCCAGCTCACCCGGACAGGGTGCCGCAGATACGCAGTATTTT.

A word on this clone: Other DNA variants within this sample encode the same CDR3. This rearrangement joins TRBV3-1 (or the pseudogene TRBV3-2) to TRBJ1-1; D is undetermined. Trimming stripped 1 base from V and 0 bases from J, with 3 bases between. CDR1 is LGHDT and CDR2 is YNNKEL in the germline V gene (reference sequence). CDR3 length: 13 residues. In DNA, the CDR3 is TGTGCCAGCAGCCAAGTGTTGAACACTGAAGCTTTCTTT. Translation gives CASSQVLNTEAFF.

J is TRBJ2-7 and V is TRBV28; D call uncertain. The CDR3 is made up of 12 amino acids. Trimming pared 3 bases from V and 5 bases from J, leaving 8 bases between. In germline, CDR1 is MDHEN, CDR2 SYDVKM. Here the CDR3 DNA reads TGTGCCAGCAGTTTCCCCAGTCACGAGCAGTACTTC. Protein product: CASSFPSHEQYF.

The chain combines TRBV29-1 with TRBJ2-1; 11 positions agree with TRBD2. V trimming: 3 bases; J trimming: 7 bases; junction bases outside the gene matches: 5. The CDR3 length is 14 residues. Germline CDR1 is SQVTM and CDR2 is ANQGSEA. The CDR3 region is CSVDLLAGVNEQFF. In DNA, the CDR3 is TGCAGCGTTGATTTACTAGCGGGAGTAAATGAGCAGTTCTTC.

The chain combines TRBV10-3 with TRBJ1-3, with 7 bases matching TRBD1. The CDR3 runs to 13 residues. Germline V gene lookup returns CDR1 ENHRY and CDR2 SYGVKD. Trimming took 6 bases from V and 4 from J; bases not matched to a gene: 3. The CDR3 reads CAIRQGEGNTIYF. CDR3 sequence (DNA): TGTGCCATCAGGCAGGGGGAAGGAAACACCATATATTTT.